These 22 T cell receptor beta chains originate from one sample sequenced in a study of response to subunit inactivated influenza vaccine. From the RT-PCR reads, TCRdb called clonotypes with MiXCR, one entry per CDR3 protein. Among roughly 780,000 distinct CDR3 sequences listed, less than 20% were seen once. The sample in question was PBMCs from blood, obtained 4 to 6 days after vaccination. The origin of the receptors is a man aged 50-60 years who received an inactivated influenza vaccine.

This clonotype was detected a few times. The chain employs TRBV7-2 and TRBJ2-5; the match to TRBD2 covers 9 bases. V shed 1 base, J shed 4 bases, and the junction held 7 bases outside the gene matches. The CDR3 covers 16 residues. The germline V gene has CDR1 SGHTA and CDR2 FQGNSA. CDR3 sequence reads: CASSLERMRGGETQYF. CDR3 nucleotide sequence: TGTGCCAGCAGCTTAGAACGGATGCGGGGGGGAGAGACCCAGTACTTC.

V usage is TRBV6-5 and J usage is TRBJ2-3, with 9 bases identical to TRBD2. Germline trimming cut 0 bases from V and 4 bases from J; bases unmatched to any gene: 5. The CDR3 consists of 16 residues. The germline V gene has CDR1 MNHEY and CDR2 SVGAGI. This CDR3 reads CASSYSGREGPDTQYF. The DNA for the CDR3 is TGTGCCAGCAGTTACTCAGGGCGGGAGGGCCCAGATACGCAGTATTTT.

This clonotype was counted many times. V usage is TRBV24-1 and J usage is TRBJ2-1, with 7 bases aligning to TRBD2. CDR1 and CDR2 from the germline V gene are KGHDR and SFDVKD. V trimming: 9 bases; J trimming: 13 bases; junction bases outside the gene matches: 14. CDR3 length equals 13 residues. The CDR3 DNA follows: TGTGCCACCGGGGAGGGAATTACTGGAACTCAGTTCTTC. It encodes CATGEGITGTQFF.

This chain uses TRBV27 with TRBJ2-7; D is possibly TRBD2 (6 bases). The CDR3 consists of 13 residues. Germline assignment: CDR1 MNHEY and CDR2 SMNVEV (reference sequence). V dropped 10 bases and J dropped 6 bases, with 19 bases sitting between them. The CDR3 loop is CAIVNAGSGEQYF. In DNA form, the CDR3 reads TGTGCCATTGTAAATGCGGGGTCTGGCGAGCAGTACTTC.

This clonotype was recorded a few times. The chain joins TRBV18 to TRBJ2-5; D is perhaps TRBD2 (6 bases). The CDR3 runs 13 residues. In germline, CDR1 is KGHSH, CDR2 LQKENI. Trimming stripped 2 bases from V and 4 bases from J, with 8 bases between. The CDR3 DNA sequence: TGTGCCAGCTCACCAGGGGGGTCAGAGACCCAGTACTTC. Its translation is CASSPGGSETQYF.

This clonotype appeared many times. The J gene is TRBJ2-7, the V gene TRBV7-9, with a weak D call TRBD1 (5 bases). The germline V gene has CDR1 SEHNR and CDR2 FQNEAQ (reference sequence). The CDR3 runs 14 residues. Trimming left V 5 bases short and J 3 bases short, with 14 bases between. In nucleotides, the CDR3 is TGTGCCAGCAGCGAAGACCAGGACATCTACGAGCAGTACTTC. Its protein is CASSEDQDIYEQYF.

The chain links TRBV20-1 to TRBJ2-2; 7 positions agree with TRBD2. The CDR3 runs to 14 residues. In germline, CDR1 is DFQATT, CDR2 SNEGSKA (reference sequence). The junction had 3 bases not matched to a gene; V was cut back by 3 bases and J by 2 bases. CDR3 region: CSARERGNTGELFF. CDR3 nucleotide sequence: TGCAGTGCTAGGGAGCGGGGCAACACCGGGGAGCTGTTTTTT.

The chain carries TRBV12-3 or TRBV12-4 and TRBJ1-5; D is unclear. This CDR3 comprises 14 residues. V was pared by 2 bases and J by 7 bases, with 12 bases between. DNA for the CDR3: TGTGCCAGCAGTTTATCGGGGTTTCGACAGCCCCAGCATTTT. Its translation is CASSLSGFRQPQHF.

The chain combines TRBV4-3 with TRBJ2-1; TRBD2 matches 8 bases. The germline V gene encodes CDR1 LGHNA and CDR2 YSLEER. CDR3 length equals 12 residues. J lost 12 bases, V lost 3 bases, and 4 bases had no gene match. The CDR3 loop is CASSQEGLVQFF. The CDR3 DNA sequence: TGCGCCAGCAGCCAGGAGGGACTAGTGCAGTTCTTC.

The DNA of the CDR3 is TGCAGCGTTGATGGGGACGGTACCTACGAGCAGTACTTC. Encoded protein: CSVDGDGTYEQYF. V is TRBV29-1 and J is TRBJ2-7; D assignment may be TRBD1 or TRBD2 (5 bases each). The CDR3 spans 13 residues. Germline CDR1 is SQVTM and CDR2 is ANQGSEA. V dropped 3 bases and J dropped 2 bases, with 11 bases sitting between them.

Only a few counts were recorded for this clonotype. This rearrangement joins TRBV15 to TRBJ1-5; D not certain. CDR3 length: 15 residues. V shed 0 bases and J shed 4 bases, with 10 bases lying between them. CDR1 and CDR2 from the germline V gene are LNHNV and YYDKDF (reference sequence). CDR3 sequence reads: CATSRDRAGNQPQHF. In nucleotides, the CDR3 is TGTGCCACCAGCAGAGATAGGGCAGGTAATCAGCCCCAGCATTTT.

This clonotype showed up just a few times. This chain joins TRBV7-2 and TRBJ1-5; D uncertain. The CDR3 has 14 residues. Germline CDR1 SGHTA, CDR2 FQGNSA. The germline V and J ends were trimmed by 3 bases and 5 bases, with 11 bases remaining between them. In DNA, the CDR3 is TGTGCCAGCAGCTTCGCAGACTTAGATCAGCCCCAGCATTTT. It encodes CASSFADLDQPQHF.

The chain combines TRBV5-5 with TRBJ1-3, with 7 bases lining up with TRBD1. With V trimmed by 4 bases and J by 2 bases, 6 bases remained unmatched. The CDR3 is 15 amino acids. CDR1 and CDR2 (germline): SGHKS, YYEKEE (reference sequence). In nucleotides, the CDR3 is TGTGCCAGCAGCCCGACAGGGACTCCTGGAAACACCATATATTTT. This codes for CASSPTGTPGNTIYF.

The V call is TRBV12-3 or TRBV12-4, the J call TRBJ2-7; D not resolved. There are 13 residues in the CDR3. Trimming cost V 5 bases and J 7 bases, with 15 bases left between them. Here the CDR3 reads CASSGSLGGEQYF. For the CDR3, the DNA is TGTGCCAGCAGTGGCTCGTTGGGTGGGGAGCAGTACTTC.

The chain joins TRBV5-6 to TRBJ1-2; TRBD1 matches at 9 bases. Germline V CDR1 and CDR2: SGHDT, YYEEEE. The CDR3 is 15 residues long. The V gene end was trimmed by 3 bases and the J gene end by 4 bases; junction bases not matched to a gene: 7. CDR3: CASSWWTGAAYGYTF. The CDR3 nucleotides are TGTGCCAGCAGCTGGTGGACAGGGGCCGCCTATGGCTACACCTTC.

The J gene is TRBJ2-3, the V gene TRBV18; the D is unclear. The germline V and J ends were trimmed by 0 bases and 0 bases, with 10 bases remaining between them. The CDR3 length is 16 residues. CDR1 is KGHSH, CDR2 LQKENI, per germline. CDR3 sequence: CASSPPSRSSTDTQYF. The CDR3 nucleotides are TGTGCCAGCTCACCACCCTCTAGGTCGAGCACAGATACGCAGTATTTT.

The CDR3 DNA reads as TGTGCCAGCAGTCGGCAGGGGGCCTATGAGCAGTTCTTC. The encoded protein is CASSRQGAYEQFF. The V and J genes are TRBV2 and TRBJ2-1; 8 bases match TRBD1. V gave up 5 bases and J gave up 8 bases; unmatched junction bases: 5. The CDR3 runs to 13 residues. CDR1 SNHLY and CDR2 FYNNEI come from the germline V gene.

This clonotype was seen only a few times. V usage is TRBV29-1 and J usage is TRBJ2-7, with 7 bases lining up with TRBD2. Germline values: CDR1 SQVTM, CDR2 ANQGSEA. The trim removed 4 bases at V and 0 bases at J, leaving 3 bases unmatched. The CDR3 covers 13 residues. The CDR3 DNA reads TGCAGCGTTGTTGGGGACTACTCCTACGAGCAGTACTTC. Protein: CSVVGDYSYEQYF.

The chain joins TRBV12-3 or TRBV12-4 to TRBJ1-1; 7 nucleotides line up with TRBD1. The V segment lost 0 bases and the J segment 3 bases; nucleotides outside the gene matches: 7. CDR3 length equals 16 residues. This chain's CDR3 is CASSLAKGAADTEAFF. CDR3 sequence (DNA): TGTGCCAGCAGTTTAGCGAAGGGGGCGGCGGACACTGAAGCTTTCTTT.

The chain is built from TRBV6-2 or TRBV6-3 and TRBJ1-5; 7 bases match TRBD1. J was trimmed by 3 bases and V by 5 bases; bases with no gene match: 13. The CDR3 spans 17 residues. Germline V gene lookup returns CDR1 MNHEY and CDR2 SVGEGT. CDR3: CASSPAVMTGINQPQHF. CDR3 bases: TGTGCCAGCAGTCCCGCGGTTATGACAGGGATCAATCAGCCCCAGCATTTT.

This clonotype has a handful of counts. CDR3 bases: TGCAGTGCTAGAGAGCAGTTCTTC. The encoded protein is CSAREQFF. V usage is TRBV20-1 and J usage is TRBJ2-1; D unresolved. Germline-derived CDR1 and CDR2 are DFQATT and SNEGSKA (reference sequence). The CDR3 is 8 residues long. Trimming pared 0 bases from V and 12 bases from J, leaving 0 bases between.

Ten or more counts support this clonotype. The rearrangement links TRBV5-6 to TRBJ2-7, with D possibly being TRBD1 (7 bases). Germline V CDR1 and CDR2: SGHDT, YYEEEE. V was shortened by 4 bases and J by 6 bases, with 17 bases between the two germline ends. This CDR3 is 14 amino acids long. CDR3 in DNA: TGTGCCAGCAGCATTGACAGGGCCGGGGGCGAGCAGTACTTC. It is translated as CASSIDRAGGEQYF.